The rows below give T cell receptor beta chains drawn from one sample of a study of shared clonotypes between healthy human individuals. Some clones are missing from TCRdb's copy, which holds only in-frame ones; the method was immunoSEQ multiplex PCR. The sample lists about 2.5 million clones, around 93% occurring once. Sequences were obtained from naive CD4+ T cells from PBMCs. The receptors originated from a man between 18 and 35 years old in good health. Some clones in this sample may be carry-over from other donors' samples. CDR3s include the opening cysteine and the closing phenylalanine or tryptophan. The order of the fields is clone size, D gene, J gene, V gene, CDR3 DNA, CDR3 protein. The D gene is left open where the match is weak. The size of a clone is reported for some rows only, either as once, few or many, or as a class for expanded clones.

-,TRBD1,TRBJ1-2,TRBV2,TGTGCCAGCAGTTACGACAGGGGCCCCATCTATGGCTACACCTTC,CASSYDRGPIYGYTF
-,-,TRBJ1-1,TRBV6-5,TGTGCCAGCAGTTACTCCGGCCCCCGCCCAGGAGCTTTCTTT,CASSYSGPRPGAFF
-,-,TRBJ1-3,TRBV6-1,TGTGCCAGCAGTGAAGACCTATCTGGGCTTTATAAGAACACCATATATTTT,CASSEDLSGLYKNTIYF
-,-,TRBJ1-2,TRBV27,TGTGCCAGCAGTCCAAATACCGGGACACGTAAGACCTTC,CASSPNTGTRKTF
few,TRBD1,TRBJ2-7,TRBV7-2,TGTGCCAGCACCCCGGGACAGGTCGCCCACGAGCAGTACTTC,CASTPGQVAHEQYF
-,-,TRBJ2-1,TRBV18,TGTGCCAGCTCAACGGGCGCCAATGAGCAGTTCTTC,CASSTGANEQFF
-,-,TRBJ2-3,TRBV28,TGTGCCAGCAGTTTCCCCGGGGTGGATACGCAGTATTTT,CASSFPGVDTQYF
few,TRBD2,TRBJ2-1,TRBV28,TGTGCCAGCAGTCCTAGCGGGGAGAGCCTCAATGAGCAGTTCTTC,CASSPSGESLNEQFF
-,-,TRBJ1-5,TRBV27,TGTGCCAGCAGTTTTTTCGCGGGGGAGAGCAATCAGCCCCAGCATTTT,CASSFFAGESNQPQHF
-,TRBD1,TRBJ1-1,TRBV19,TGTGCCAGTAGTATTGGACAGGGGCCGAACACTGAAGCTTTCTTT,CASSIGQGPNTEAFF
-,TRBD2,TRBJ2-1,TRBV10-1,TGCGCCAGCAGTGAGTCCTCTGGGCGACTAGCGGGAGGAGGTGAGCAGTTCTTC,CASSESSGRLAGGGEQFF
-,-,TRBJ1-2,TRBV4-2,TGTGCCAGCAGCGTAGGTTGGCCCCCCGAGTCCTTC,CASSVGWPPESF
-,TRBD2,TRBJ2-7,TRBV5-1,TGCGCCAGCAGCTCCCCCGGGCTAGCGGGACTGGAGCAGTACTTC,CASSSPGLAGLEQYF
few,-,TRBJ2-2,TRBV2,TGTGCCAGCGTCCTACAGTTGAACACCGGGGAGCTGTTTTTT,CASVLQLNTGELFF
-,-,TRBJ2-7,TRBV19,TGTGCCAGTAGTGACGGGACGGGTACCTACGAGCAGTACTTC,CASSDGTGTYEQYF
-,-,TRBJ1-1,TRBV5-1,TGCGCCAGCAGCGTGACTGAGAACACTGAAGCTTTCTTT,CASSVTENTEAFF
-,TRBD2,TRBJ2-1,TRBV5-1,TGCGCCAGCAGACCACTAACTAGCGGAGACTACAATGAGCAGTTCTTC,CASRPLTSGDYNEQFF
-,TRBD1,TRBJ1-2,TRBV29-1,TGCAGCGTAATGCCCGGGACAGTTGATGGCTACACCTTC,CSVMPGTVDGYTF
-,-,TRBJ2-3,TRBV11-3,TGTGCCAGCAGGGTCGATGCGGGGGCCGGAAGACCTAGCACAGATACGCAGTATTTT,CASRVDAGAGRPSTDTQYF
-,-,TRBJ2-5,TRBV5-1,TGCGCCAGCAGCATCCAGAGCGGGCTCCAAGAGACCCAGTACTTC,CASSIQSGLQETQYF
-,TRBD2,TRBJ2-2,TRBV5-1,TGCGCCAGCAGCTTGGGTCCGGGAGGGCCGGACACCGGGGAGCTGTTTTTT,CASSLGPGGPDTGELFF
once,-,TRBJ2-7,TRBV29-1,TGCAGCGTTGCCCAGGGTTCCTACGAGCAGTACTTC,CSVAQGSYEQYF
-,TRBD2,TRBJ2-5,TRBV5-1,TGCGCCAGCAGCTCCGGACTAGCGGGGGAGACCCAGTACTTC,CASSSGLAGETQYF
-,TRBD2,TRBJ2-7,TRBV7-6,TGTGCCAGCAGCTTAGCGAGGAGCGGGAGGGACTCCTACGAGCAGTACTTC,CASSLARSGRDSYEQYF
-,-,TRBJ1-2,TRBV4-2,TGTGCCAGCAGCCAAGAAGCGATGGGGGCCCCCTATGGCTACACCTTC,CASSQEAMGAPYGYTF
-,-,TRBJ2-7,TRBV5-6,TGTGCCAGCAGCTTGGCGGGGGTCTACGAGCAGTACTTC,CASSLAGVYEQYF